This TCR beta chain was recorded in a study of T-cell reconstitution after alpha-beta-depleted transplantation in children. The V and J ends lost 1 base and 0 bases, in that order; junction bases with no gene match: 11. The germline V gene encodes CDR1 SQVTM and CDR2 ANQGSEA. The CDR3 covers 17 residues. Preparation of the TCRbeta library was carried out with unique molecular identifiers. TCRdb fed the PCR reads into MiXCR, producing one record per CDR3 protein. The sample has almost 400,000 distinct CDR3 sequences, roughly 21% seen once. This clonotype was counted many times. The chain has TRBV29-1 and TRBJ1-1, with TRBD1 matching 7 bases. Sequenced material: PBMCs from the stem cell graft donor, taken from the stem cell graft. The receptor was isolated from a human donor who donated a stem cell graft to a child with acute myeloid leukemia. The DNA of the CDR3 is TGCAGCGTTGAAGGGGGACAGTTCTCGCTCTTGAACACTGAAGCTTTCTTT. This encodes CSVEGGQFSLLNTEAFF.